The clone carrying this T cell receptor beta chain has more than one count but fewer than ten. Its antigen is unidentified. Only in-frame clones appear in the TCRdb table, and some are missing; sequencing was by immunoSEQ multiplex PCR. This table has a few hundred thousand clones, 80% appearing once. The germline V gene has CDR1 SQVTM and CDR2 ANQGSEA. Trimming left V 6 bases short and J 5 bases short, with 14 bases between. The CDR3 consists of 13 residues. The data belong to a study of cytotoxic CD8 clonotypes in ibrutinib-treated CLL. In the study overall: Timing of response sample collection was a median around twelve months after treatment start, with a range of 6 to 36.

The study's findings and limits: Sustained-remission and progressing patients were not sampled at matched times. The study found baseline clonality above age-matched healthy donors, tracking circulating CD8+ T-cell counts.

The rearrangement links TRBV29-1 to TRBJ2-4; D unresolved. This sample comprised PBMCs, obtained before ibrutinib treatment. This sequence originates from a human donor with chronic lymphocytic leukemia. CDR3: CSVYWSRENIQYF. In nucleotides, the CDR3 is TGCAGCGTCTATTGGTCTAGGGAAAACATTCAGTACTTC.